The rows below give T cell receptor beta chains drawn from one sample of a study of cytomegalovirus exposure and HLA in healthy donors. Some clones are missing from TCRdb's copy, which holds only in-frame ones; the method was immunoSEQ multiplex PCR. Of around 140,000 clones listed, approximately 78% are singletons. Sequenced input: PBMCs. The source of these receptors is a female donor in good health and CMV-seronegative. Both conserved end residues are part of each CDR3. The order of the fields is D gene, J gene, CDR3 length, clone size, V gene, CDR3 DNA, CDR3 protein. A D gene is named only where the DNA matches it firmly. The size of a clone is reported for some rows only, either as once, few or many, or as a class for expanded clones.

D: .
J: TRBJ1-4
length: 14
size: .
V: TRBV7-5
DNA: TGTGCCAGAAGACCCCGAAGCCGTAATGAAAAACTGTTTTTT
CDR3: CARRPRSRNEKLFF

D: TRBD1
J: TRBJ2-7
length: 14
size: .
V: TRBV5-4
DNA: TGTGCCAGCAGCTTGACCGGACAGGGTTACGAGCAGTACTTC
CDR3: CASSLTGQGYEQYF

D: TRBD1
J: TRBJ1-3
length: 15
size: .
V: TRBV9
DNA: TGTGCCAGCAGCGTAACGGGACAGGCTGGAAACACCATATATTTT
CDR3: CASSVTGQAGNTIYF

D: TRBD1
J: TRBJ1-1
length: 13
size: .
V: TRBV4-1
DNA: TGCGCCAGCAGCGTACAGGGGGGCACTGAAGCTTTCTTT
CDR3: CASSVQGGTEAFF

D: .
J: TRBJ1-2
length: 15
size: once
V: TRBV30
DNA: TGTGCCTGGACCGATCCGCAGGGGCTTAACTATGGCTACACCTTC
CDR3: CAWTDPQGLNYGYTF

D: .
J: TRBJ2-7
length: 16
size: .
V: TRBV6-1
DNA: TGTGCCAGCAGTGAAGTTGGCGCTAGCGTCTCCTACGAGCAGTACTTC
CDR3: CASSEVGASVSYEQYF

D: .
J: TRBJ2-7
length: 11
size: .
V: TRBV6-1
DNA: TGTGCCAGCAGCGGACAGTACGAGCAGTACTTC
CDR3: CASSGQYEQYF

D: .
J: TRBJ2-1
length: 15
size: .
V: TRBV5-1
DNA: TGCGCCAGCAGCTTGGAGGGAGTCCCTTACAATGAGCAGTTCTTC
CDR3: CASSLEGVPYNEQFF

D: .
J: TRBJ2-7
length: 11
size: once
V: TRBV6-1
DNA: TGTGCCAGCAAACTCCTCTACGAGCAGTACTTC
CDR3: CASKLLYEQYF

D: .
J: TRBJ2-3
length: 14
size: .
V: TRBV6-1
DNA: TGTGCCAGCAGTTTAAAGACACCCGCAGATACGCAGTATTTT
CDR3: CASSLKTPADTQYF